The source of this TCR beta chain is a study of shared clonotypes between healthy human individuals. Findings and limits, study-wide: Rarefaction demonstrated incomplete sorted-subset sequencing despite large depth. Sequencing depth was predicted to influence how clonotypes are shared among donors.

Profiled with immunoSEQ multiplex PCR; TCRdb holds only in-frame clones, not every one. The sample records 2,500,000 or so clones, around 93% being singletons. As regards this clone: Its specificity is unknown.

Adult Caucasians living in Nashville, Tennessee made up all of the donors. This clonotype was obtained from a man between 18 and 35 years old in good health. Some clones in this sample may be carry-over from other donors' samples. The sequencing input was naive CD4+ T cells from PBMCs. As for subset: CD45RA+ positively selected.

The CDR3 loop is CASSVDLYEQFF. The CDR3, as DNA: TGTGCCAGCAGCGTAGATCTCTATGAGCAGTTCTTC. This chain connects TRBV9 to TRBJ2-1; D is undetermined. Between the trimmed V and J ends, which lost 0 bases and 8 bases, there was a span of 6 bases. The CDR3 covers 12 residues. Germline-derived CDR1 and CDR2 are SGDLS and YYNGEE.